The rows below give T cell receptor beta chains drawn from one sample of a study of early T cells in non-severe SARS-CoV-2 infection. Using its own MiXCR run on the 5' RACE reads, TCRdb lists one record per CDR3 protein. The sample includes about 43,000 distinct CDR3 sequences, approximately 10% seen only once; the top ten take 8.5% to 10%. The sequenced material came from whole blood. These receptors were collected from an adult who was a healthcare worker with PCR-confirmed SARS-CoV-2 infection or an uninfected control (not recorded which). Both conserved end residues are part of each CDR3. A D gene is named only where the DNA matches it firmly. Not all rows give a size; the values are once, few, many and, for expanded clones, a class.

>TRBV6-5|TRBJ2-3|.|.|16
CASSLRRDLLGDTQYF
TGTGCCAGCAGTTTACGCCGGGACCTTCTCGGCGATACGCAGTATTTT
>TRBV7-6|TRBJ1-4|.|many|17
CASSLGGPDRTNEKLFF
TGTGCCAGCAGCTTGGGGGGTCCCGACCGCACTAATGAAAAACTGTTTTTT
>TRBV10-3|TRBJ2-3|.|.|14
CATRDGHLTDTQYF
TGTGCCACCCGAGACGGTCACCTCACAGATACGCAGTATTTT
>TRBV29-1|TRBJ2-3|TRBD2|few|15
CSVATSGGRTDTQYF
TGCAGCGTGGCGACTAGCGGGGGGCGCACAGATACGCAGTATTTT
>TRBV12-2|TRBJ2-7|.|.|12
CASRQDRAEQYF
TGTGCAAGTCGCCAAGACAGGGCCGAGCAGTACTTC
>TRBV6-4|TRBJ2-7|TRBD2|few|13
CASSPREGDEQYF
TGTGCCAGCAGCCCCAGGGAGGGCGACGAGCAGTACTTC
>TRBV11-3|TRBJ2-2|.|.|16
CASSLEGGHFTGELFF
TGTGCCAGCAGCTTAGAGGGTGGACATTTCACCGGGGAGCTGTTTTTT
>TRBV6-4|TRBJ1-2|TRBD1|medium-sized|16
CASSDTGQAFNYGYTF
TGTGCCAGCAGTGATACTGGACAGGCCTTTAACTATGGCTACACCTTC
>TRBV11-2|TRBJ2-1|.|many|14
CASSSWGSYNEQFF
TGTGCCAGCAGCAGTTGGGGCTCCTACAATGAGCAGTTCTTC
>TRBV27|TRBJ1-6|.|.|15
CASNLGAVADSPLHF
TGTGCCAGCAACCTTGGGGCGGTCGCTGATTCACCCCTCCACTTT
>TRBV27|TRBJ2-7|.|many|16
CASSTETTGPVDEQYF
TGTGCCAGCAGTACCGAAACGACAGGCCCGGTGGACGAGCAGTACTTC
>TRBV10-2|TRBJ2-5|TRBD2|few|18
CASKGSGLDIDRQETQYF
TGCGCCAGCAAAGGATCGGGACTAGATATCGATCGGCAAGAGACCCAGTACTTC
>TRBV7-2|TRBJ2-2|.|many|13
CASSLAGAGELFF
TGTGCCAGCAGCTTAGCCGGGGCCGGGGAGCTGTTTTTT
>TRBV7-3|TRBJ2-3|.|.|15
CASSLTGGPADTQYF
TGTGCCAGCAGCTTAACCGGGGGTCCCGCAGATACGCAGTATTTT
>TRBV27|TRBJ2-5|TRBD2|many|14
CASSETSGQETQYF
TGTGCCAGCAGTGAAACTAGCGGCCAAGAGACCCAGTACTTC
>TRBV19|TRBJ1-5|.|many|15
CASSIDATDFKPQHF
TGTGCCAGTAGTATAGATGCGACAGACTTTAAGCCCCAGCATTTT
>TRBV12-3/TRBV12-4|TRBJ1-4|.|.|15
CASSFGLSGYEKLFF
TGTGCCAGCAGTTTCGGGTTGTCCGGGTATGAAAAACTGTTTTTT
>TRBV11-2|TRBJ2-1|.|many|12
CASSLTRNEQFF
TGTGCCAGCAGCCTAACCCGCAATGAGCAGTTCTTC
>TRBV7-8|TRBJ2-2|.|many|16
CASSLAGTANTGELFF
TGTGCCAGCAGCTTGGCCGGGACCGCGAACACCGGGGAGCTGTTTTTT
>TRBV6-5|TRBJ1-2|TRBD1|.|16
CASSYRTDRGSYGYTF
TGTGCCAGCAGTTACAGGACGGACAGGGGTAGCTATGGCTACACCTTC
>TRBV20-1|TRBJ2-5|.|many|13
CSVIPGVQETQYF
TGCAGTGTCATACCCGGGGTCCAAGAGACCCAGTACTTC
>TRBV27|TRBJ2-3|TRBD1|many|17
CASSSQSRDRGTDTQYF
TGTGCCAGCAGTTCCCAATCTAGAGACAGGGGCACAGATACGCAGTATTTT
>TRBV24-1|TRBJ1-2|.|.|12
CATSATRGGYTF
TGTGCCACCAGTGCAACTAGAGGAGGCTACACCTTC
>TRBV7-2|TRBJ2-3|.|.|15
CASSLVGPSTDTQYF
TGTGCCAGCAGCTTAGTGGGGCCTAGCACAGATACGCAGTATTTT
>TRBV19|TRBJ2-2|.|many|14
CASSILSGTGELFF
TGTGCCAGTAGTATACTTTCAGGGACCGGGGAGCTGTTTTTT
>TRBV14|TRBJ2-3|TRBD2|many|17
CASSQMTSPYGTDTQYF
TGTGCCAGCAGCCAAATGACTAGCCCATATGGGACAGATACGCAGTATTTT
>TRBV5-1|TRBJ1-6|.|many|15
CASSVAVGFGAPLHF
TGCGCCAGCAGCGTAGCCGTCGGGTTCGGGGCACCCCTCCACTTT
>TRBV5-1|TRBJ2-5|.|.|12
CASSQGRETQYF
TGCGCCAGCAGCCAGGGGCGTGAGACCCAGTACTTC
>TRBV7-2|TRBJ2-7|TRBD1|many|15
CASSLLRDSRYEQYF
TGTGCCAGCAGCCTTCTACGGGACAGTCGTTACGAGCAGTACTTC